Listed below are T cell receptor beta chains from one sample, sequenced in a study of blood T cell repertoires in COVID-19. Assay: immunoSEQ multiplex PCR; the TCRdb copy retains only in-frame clones and omits some. Of around 140,000 clones listed, around four fifths are singletons. Sequenced input: PBMCs or T cells enriched from blood (not recorded which). These receptors all stem from a woman aged 45-65 years with acute COVID-19. Each CDR3 is given with its conserved first and last residue.

V gene: TRBV14; J gene: TRBJ1-4; CDR3 protein: CASSQVTAGRNEKLFF
V gene: TRBV7-9; J gene: TRBJ1-1; CDR3 protein: CASSPRIQGRVNTEAFF
V gene: TRBV4-3; J gene: TRBJ1-1; CDR3 protein: CASSRGDRGLTEAFF
V gene: TRBV27; J gene: TRBJ1-1; CDR3 protein: CASSPRTSLFAEAFF
V gene: TRBV18; J gene: TRBJ2-4; CDR3 protein: CASSPPGTSGRGNIQYF
V gene: TRBV7-3; J gene: TRBJ2-1; CDR3 protein: CASPSGVAGASSYNEQFF
V gene: TRBV14; J gene: TRBJ2-1; CDR3 protein: CASSQRTSGLYNEQFF
V gene: TRBV9; J gene: TRBJ1-2; CDR3 protein: CASSASGTVDGYTF
V gene: TRBV19; J gene: TRBJ2-1; CDR3 protein: CASSNLGSDNEQFF
V gene: TRBV5-1; J gene: TRBJ2-3; CDR3 protein: CASSLDGQGSDTQYF
V gene: TRBV3-1/TRBV3-2; J gene: TRBJ1-4; CDR3 protein: CASSQGRTGEELFF
V gene: TRBV2; J gene: TRBJ2-6; CDR3 protein: CASSVELVPGANVLTF
V gene: TRBV6-2/TRBV6-3; J gene: TRBJ1-1; CDR3 protein: CASSYSTRVGNTEAFF
V gene: TRBV4-1; J gene: TRBJ1-1; CDR3 protein: CASSPDRANTEAFF
V gene: TRBV3-1/TRBV3-2; J gene: TRBJ1-1; CDR3 protein: CASSQRGGRNTEAFF
V gene: TRBV2; J gene: TRBJ2-1; CDR3 protein: CASTKINEQFF
V gene: TRBV6-2/TRBV6-3; J gene: TRBJ1-2; CDR3 protein: CASSYSGGNYGYTF
V gene: TRBV7-9; J gene: TRBJ1-1; CDR3 protein: CASSLPQAEAFF
V gene: TRBV9; J gene: TRBJ2-3; CDR3 protein: CASSAGFSTDTQYF
V gene: TRBV28; J gene: TRBJ1-5; CDR3 protein: CASILSRGGGQPQHF
V gene: TRBV29-1; J gene: TRBJ1-2; CDR3 protein: CSVGGLPTTGARGYTF
V gene: TRBV7-9; J gene: TRBJ2-6; CDR3 protein: CASHQSVFSGANVLTF
V gene: TRBV29-1; J gene: TRBJ2-1; CDR3 protein: CSVNRVTEQFF
V gene: TRBV7-3; J gene: TRBJ2-1; CDR3 protein: CASSLIPAIDSYNEQFF
V gene: TRBV19; J gene: TRBJ2-4; CDR3 protein: CASSPGGVSRSAKNIQYF
V gene: TRBV5-4; J gene: TRBJ2-1; CDR3 protein: CASSLAGSSSYNEQFF
V gene: TRBV9; J gene: TRBJ1-4; CDR3 protein: CASSVAGQGGEKLFF
V gene: TRBV12-3/TRBV12-4; J gene: TRBJ2-1; CDR3 protein: CASSPNYNEQFF
V gene: TRBV7-9; J gene: TRBJ1-3; CDR3 protein: CASSSINTIYF
V gene: TRBV29-1; J gene: TRBJ1-5; CDR3 protein: CSVAETGDQPQHF
V gene: TRBV7-2; J gene: TRBJ2-2; CDR3 protein: CASSLTSGGTGELFF
V gene: TRBV5-1; J gene: TRBJ2-2; CDR3 protein: CASSGIAANTGELFF
V gene: TRBV7-9; J gene: TRBJ1-1; CDR3 protein: CASSLSGTENTEAFF
V gene: TRBV10-3; J gene: TRBJ2-1; CDR3 protein: CAISDLGSGRARNEQFF
V gene: TRBV14; J gene: TRBJ2-4; CDR3 protein: CASSQSSLAKNIQYF
V gene: TRBV5-1; J gene: TRBJ2-5; CDR3 protein: CASSSRTSANHGSQETQYF
V gene: TRBV15; J gene: TRBJ2-3; CDR3 protein: CATSRRQGWGTDTQYF